The entry that follows covers one T cell receptor (beta chain) sequence. Its cognate antigen is unknown. CDR1 and CDR2 (germline): SNHLY, FYNNEI. The V end lost 1 base, the J end lost 0 bases, and 10 bases lay between the germline ends. The CDR3 extends over 16 amino acids. Indicated time point: patch test 1, 2 weeks after DPC sensitization. Treatment reported: therapeutic diphenylcyclopropenone sensitization with weekly scalp DPC. The library put unique molecular identifiers onto individual cDNA molecules. The authors' processing: The number of TCRs in each sample had a median of about 100,000 and spanned roughly 23,224 to 750,000. TCRdb analysed the RACE reads with MiXCR anew, one entry per CDR3 protein. For this entry, the V and J calls and clone size follow TCRdb and not the study's own pipeline. The table lists around 110,000 distinct CDR3 sequences, about an eighth of them singletons. These data come from a study of human T cells and chemical hapten exposure.

Study-wide results and limits: Expanded TCRs showed more large CDR3 clusters than pre-sensitization or healthy control sets. Because they had alopecia, donors may respond immunologically unlike healthy people.

V usage is TRBV2 and J usage is TRBJ2-1; D is ambiguous. Sequencing was performed on whole blood, taken in connection with sensitization to the hapten diphenylcyclopropenone (DPC). This TCR was recovered from a woman aged 45-65 years with alopecia areata. Some clones in this sample may be carry-over from other donors' samples. The chain's CDR3 is CASSEVWRSSYNEQFF. The CDR3 bases are TGTGCCAGCAGTGAAGTGTGGCGGAGCTCCTACAATGAGCAGTTCTTC.